The 32 T cell receptor beta chains below come from one sample, sequenced in a study of Ad26.COV2.S vaccination and SARS-CoV-2 variants. Method: immunoSEQ multiplex PCR; TCRdb's copy keeps in-frame clones and lacks some. The sample has around 340,000 clones, about 88% seen once. Specified treatment: roughly 20 received Ad26.COV2.S at low or high dose, single or two shots; about 5 received placebo; per-sample allocation not given. The samples were gathered on day 63 after the first injection of vaccine or placebo. Sequencing used peripheral blood, obtained in a trial of Ad26.COV2.S vaccine versus placebo. The receptor source for this set is a person aged 18-60 years who received the Ad26.COV2.S COVID-19 vaccine or a placebo.

The chain is built from TRBV28 and TRBJ1-6; D is possibly TRBD1 (5 bases). This CDR3 has 15 amino acids. The germline CDR1 and CDR2 sequences are MDHEN and SYDVKM. The V end lost 3 bases, the J end lost 3 bases, and 9 bases lay between the germline ends. The CDR3 region has the DNA TGTGCCAGCAGTTTTATGGGGGGCTATAATTCACCCCTCCACTTT. Translation: CASSFMGGYNSPLHF.

The rearrangement links TRBV5-5 to TRBJ1-1; TRBD1 agrees at 7 bases. The length of the CDR3 is 15 residues. Germline CDR1 and CDR2: SGHKS and YYEKEE (reference sequence). V trimming: 4 bases; J trimming: 0 bases; junction bases outside the gene matches: 6. CDR3 bases: TGTGCCAGCAGCCCTAGACAGGGTTTGAACACTGAAGCTTTCTTT. Its protein product is CASSPRQGLNTEAFF.

The chain couples TRBV7-2 to TRBJ1-2; maybe TRBD1 (5 bases). The CDR3 consists of 13 residues. With 5 bases removed from V and 4 bases from J, the gap between germline ends came to 11 bases. From germline, CDR1 is SGHTA and CDR2 FQGNSA. CDR3 loop: CASSTAGGYGYTF. The CDR3 DNA follows: TGTGCCAGCAGCACAGCCGGGGGCTATGGCTACACCTTC. The variable domain in full, completed from reference TRBV7-2 and TRBJ1-2, reads GAGVSQSPSNKVTEKGKDVELRCDPISGHTALYWYRQSLGQGLEFLIYFQGNSAPDKSGLPSDRFSAERTGGSVSTLTIQRTQQEDSAVYLCASSTAGGYGYTFGSGTRLTVV.

V and J are TRBV19 and TRBJ2-1, with 10 bases identical to TRBD2. The germline CDR1 and CDR2 sequences are LNHDA and SQIVND (reference sequence). The CDR3 sequence is 17 residues long. Germline trimming cut 1 base from V and 4 bases from J; bases unmatched to any gene: 7. The CDR3 sequence: CASSIGALAGRYNEQFF. For the CDR3, the DNA is TGTGCCAGTAGTATAGGGGCACTAGCGGGAAGATACAATGAGCAGTTCTTC.

This clone was found once. The gene calls are TRBV28 and TRBJ2-7, with 7 bases fitting TRBD1. The CDR3 is made up of 15 amino acids. Germline V lookup: CDR1 MDHEN, CDR2 SYDVKM. The ends lost 5 bases at V and 3 bases at J; junction bases unmatched: 10. The CDR3 here is CASSRQTGNFYEQYF. As DNA, the CDR3 is TGTGCCAGCAGTCGTCAGACAGGGAATTTCTACGAGCAGTACTTC.

This chain joins TRBV5-6 and TRBJ2-5; D call uncertain. The CDR3 contains 12 residues. With 4 bases removed from V and 5 bases from J, the gap between germline ends came to 9 bases. The germline CDR1 and CDR2 sequences are SGHDT and YYEEEE. The CDR3 reads CASSQARETQYF. CDR3 nucleotide sequence: TGTGCCAGCAGCCAAGCTAGGGAGACCCAGTACTTC.

The chain carries TRBV9 and TRBJ2-7; TRBD1 might be the D (5 bases). This CDR3 comprises 14 residues. V was pared by 4 bases and J by 2 bases, with 13 bases between. The germline CDR1 and CDR2 sequences are SGDLS and YYNGEE. CDR3 residues: CASSPSQDTYEQYF. The CDR3 nucleotides read TGTGCCAGCAGCCCCAGTCAGGACACCTACGAGCAGTACTTC.

The chain couples TRBV19 to TRBJ2-5; 8 bases agree with TRBD1. V lost 4 bases, J lost 4 bases, and 5 bases stayed unmatched. Per germline, CDR1 LNHDA and CDR2 SQIVND (reference sequence). The CDR3 loop spans 14 amino acids. DNA of the CDR3: TGTGCCAGTAGTAGGACAGGGCCCCCAGAGACCCAGTACTTC. It translates to CASSRTGPPETQYF. The full variable domain, rest sourced from reference TRBV19 and TRBJ2-5, is DGGITQSPKYLFRKEGQNVTLSCEQNLNHDAMYWYRQDPGQGLRLIYYSQIVNDFQKGDIAEGYSVSREKKESFPLTVTSAQKNPTAFYLCASSRTGPPETQYFGPGTRLLVL.

A single count supports this clone. The chain carries TRBV20-1 and TRBJ2-2; no reliable D call. V lost 3 bases to trimming and J lost 0 bases, with 8 bases between them. Looked up from germline, CDR1 is DFQATT and CDR2 is SNEGSKA (reference sequence). The CDR3 length is 14 residues. CDR3 coding DNA: TGCAGTGCTAGTAAAGCCTCGAACACCGGGGAGCTGTTTTTT. Its protein product is CSASKASNTGELFF.

The V and J genes are TRBV29-1 and TRBJ1-1; possible D gene TRBD1, 5 bases. The CDR3 length is 12 residues. Germline values: CDR1 SQVTM, CDR2 ANQGSEA. The V and J ends lost 7 bases and 1 base respectively, with 10 bases between them. CDR3 region: CSDLRGNTEAFF. CDR3 coding DNA: TGCAGCGACCTTAGGGGGAACACTGAAGCTTTCTTT.

This CDR3 reads CASSVAATMNTEAFF. The CDR3 DNA reads TGTGCCAGCAGCGTAGCTGCCACCATGAACACTGAAGCTTTCTTT. The chain joins TRBV9 to TRBJ1-1; D uncertain. Per the germline V gene, CDR1 is SGDLS and CDR2 is YYNGEE. The CDR3 runs to 15 residues. The V and J ends lost 0 bases and 0 bases respectively, with 9 bases between them.

The rearrangement joins TRBV7-2 to TRBJ2-1, with a tentative D call TRBD2 (6 bases). Per germline, CDR1 SGHTA and CDR2 FQGNSA. V lost 2 bases and J 9 bases, leaving 17 bases between the germline ends. The CDR3 runs 15 residues. This CDR3 reads CASSLFQQLGGEQFF. CDR3 nucleotide sequence: TGTGCCAGCAGCTTATTCCAACAGTTGGGGGGTGAGCAGTTCTTC.

This clone was found once. V usage is TRBV12-5 and J usage is TRBJ2-7, with TRBD1 matching 9 bases. V dropped 1 base and J dropped 6; count of bases not matched to a gene: 7. Germline lookup yields CDR1 LGHNT and CDR2 FRNRAP. The CDR3 runs to 15 residues. CDR3 in amino acids: CASGLGGQGRIEQYF. CDR3 coding DNA: TGTGCTAGTGGTTTGGGGGGACAGGGTAGGATCGAGCAGTACTTC.

The chain uses TRBV10-3 and TRBJ1-1, with D possibly matching TRBD1 (6 bases). The CDR3 covers 15 residues. Trimming pared 2 bases from V and 4 bases from J, leaving 14 bases between. Per the germline V gene, CDR1 is ENHRY and CDR2 is SYGVKD. The CDR3 spells CAISEAGGRATEAFF. The CDR3 DNA is TGTGCCATCAGTGAGGCCGGGGGGCGTGCCACTGAAGCTTTCTTT.

This clone was seen once. The chain joins TRBV12-5 to TRBJ2-5; TRBD2 matches at 7 bases. The length of the CDR3 is 17 residues. Germline values: CDR1 LGHNT, CDR2 FRNRAP. J was trimmed by 5 bases and V by 0 bases; bases with no gene match: 12. The CDR3: CASGLVLRRAGSETQYF. The CDR3 nucleotides are TGTGCTAGTGGTTTGGTACTGAGGAGAGCGGGGAGCGAGACCCAGTACTTC.

V usage is TRBV5-1 and J usage is TRBJ2-7, with 10 bases identical to TRBD2. CDR3 size: 16 residues. From germline, CDR1 is SGHRS and CDR2 YFSETQ. The CDR3 protein is CATQVIAGGPTYEQYF. The CDR3 bases are TGCGCTACCCAGGTCATAGCGGGGGGACCCACCTACGAGCAGTACTTC.

This sequence joins TRBV1 and TRBJ1-2; TRBD1 is taken as the D call from the table, unchecked against the DNA. TRBV1 is a documented pseudogene. The CDR3 loop spans 14 amino acids. CDR3 sequence (DNA): TGCACCAGCAGATATAGGACAGGGGACTATGGCTACACCTTC. Translating it yields CTSRYRTGDYGYTF.

The chain is built from TRBV5-1 and TRBJ2-7; TRBD1 matches at 8 bases. The CDR3 length is 15 residues. CDR1 and CDR2 (germline): SGHRS, YFSETQ. Germline trimming cut 4 bases from V and 9 bases from J; bases unmatched to any gene: 15. Written as DNA, the CDR3 is TGCGCCAGCAGCCAACGCCCCGGGACAGGTCTTGGGCAGTACTTC. Amino acids: CASSQRPGTGLGQYF.

This clone has only one observation. Other nucleotide sequences from this sample produce the same CDR3. The rearrangement uses TRBV20-1 and TRBJ2-7; no reliable D call. This CDR3 has 11 residues. In germline, CDR1 is DFQATT, CDR2 SNEGSKA (reference sequence). V lost 3 bases, J lost 4 bases, and 7 bases lay in between. The CDR3 DNA is TGCAGTGCTAGTAGAGGTTACGAGCAGTACTTC. Translated, it gives CSASRGYEQYF.

The CDR3 here is CASTAGGANGYTF. CDR3 nucleotide sequence: TGCGCCAGCACGGCAGGGGGCGCGAATGGCTACACCTTC. The chain recombines TRBV5-1 with TRBJ1-2, with 8 bases identical to TRBD1. Germline V gene data show CDR1 as SGHRS and CDR2 as YFSETQ. CDR3 length equals 13 residues. V was clipped by 6 bases and J by 6 bases; unmatched bases: 7.

This chain links TRBV6-1 with TRBJ2-5; D ambiguous. The V end was cut by 0 bases, the J end by 5 bases, with 1 base between. From germline, CDR1 is MNHNS and CDR2 SASEGT. This CDR3 contains 11 residues. CDR3 in DNA: TGTGCCAGCAGTGAAGCGGAGACCCAGTACTTC. It codes for CASSEAETQYF.

V gene TRBV20-1 combines with J gene TRBJ2-2; tentatively, D is TRBD1 (5 bases). In germline, CDR1 is DFQATT, CDR2 SNEGSKA (reference sequence). The V and J ends lost 6 bases and 7 bases respectively, with 9 bases between them. This CDR3 is 11 amino acids long. The CDR3 here is CSAGVGGELFF. The DNA for the CDR3 is TGCAGTGCAGGGGTCGGCGGGGAGCTGTTTTTT.

This chain joins TRBV5-6 and TRBJ2-7; weak D call: TRBD2 (6 bases). This CDR3 contains 13 residues. Germline CDR1 is SGHDT and CDR2 is YYEEEE. V gave up 0 bases and J gave up 2 bases, with 6 bases separating them. CDR3 coding DNA: TGTGCCAGCAGCTTGGGCGGGACCTACGAGCAGTACTTC. Amino acid sequence: CASSLGGTYEQYF.

The chain combines TRBV7-9 with TRBJ2-5; D might be TRBD1 (6 bases). Germline assignment: CDR1 SEHNR and CDR2 FQNEAQ (reference sequence). This CDR3 contains 15 residues. The V and J ends lost 1 base and 4 bases respectively, with 13 bases between them. CDR3 protein: CASSLGTERGETQYF. The CDR3, as DNA: TGTGCCAGCAGCTTAGGGACAGAGAGGGGAGAGACCCAGTACTTC.

The chain has TRBV11-2 and TRBJ2-3; 9 bases map to TRBD1. Trimming took 5 bases from V and 3 from J; bases not matched to a gene: 6. CDR1 and CDR2 from the germline V gene are SGHAT and FQNNGV. The CDR3 is 15 amino acids. CDR3 sequence reads: CASSVTGTGTDTQYF. CDR3 sequence (DNA): TGTGCCAGCAGCGTTACCGGGACAGGGACAGATACGCAGTATTTT.

This chain connects TRBV6-1 to TRBJ1-2; no definite D call. CDR1 and CDR2 (germline): MNHNS, SASEGT. Trimming pared 3 bases from V and 2 bases from J, leaving 13 bases between. CDR3 length: 15 residues. The CDR3 DNA reads as TGTGCCAGCAGTGAGGCAGACTATTCCAACTATGGCTACACCTTC. This encodes CASSEADYSNYGYTF.

This chain connects TRBV6-2 or TRBV6-3 to TRBJ2-7; tentative D call: TRBD2 (6 bases). Germline V gene data show CDR1 as MNHEY and CDR2 as SVGEGT. V lost 0 bases and J 6 bases, leaving 15 bases between the germline ends. The CDR3 length is 15 residues. Here the CDR3 DNA reads TGTGCCAGCAGTTACTCGAACTTCTCGGGGGTCGAGCAGTACTTC. Its protein is CASSYSNFSGVEQYF.

The V gene is TRBV7-2, the J gene TRBJ1-2; the D gene is possibly TRBD1 (6 bases). This CDR3 region has 12 residues. In germline, CDR1 is SGHTA, CDR2 FQGNSA. Deletions cut 7 bases from V and 3 bases from J, with 9 bases between. CDR3 protein: CASTPGDYGYTF. The CDR3 DNA reads TGTGCCAGCACCCCAGGGGACTATGGCTACACCTTC.

This chain connects TRBV9 to TRBJ2-5; D uncertain. V was cut by 0 bases and J by 2 bases, with 11 bases left in between. The CDR3 is made up of 15 amino acids. The germline V gene encodes CDR1 SGDLS and CDR2 YYNGEE. The CDR3 sequence: CASSVAGGAQETQYF. As DNA, the CDR3 is TGTGCCAGCAGCGTAGCGGGCGGAGCGCAAGAGACCCAGTACTTC.

V is TRBV19 and J is TRBJ2-7; 10 bases are shared with TRBD1. V lost 10 bases and J lost 5; bases outside the gene matches: 14. There are 15 residues in the CDR3. Germline lookup yields CDR1 LNHDA and CDR2 SQIVND (reference sequence). Here the CDR3 reads CATTAGQGNFDEQYF. CDR3 in DNA: TGTGCCACCACGGCGGGACAGGGGAATTTCGACGAGCAGTACTTC. Full variable domain (outside the CDR3, taken from reference TRBV19 and TRBJ2-7): DGGITQSPKYLFRKEGQNVTLSCEQNLNHDAMYWYRQDPGQGLRLIYYSQIVNDFQKGDIAEGYSVSREKKESFPLTVTSAQKNPTAFYLCATTAGQGNFDEQYFGPGTRLTVT.

The chain links TRBV5-1 to TRBJ1-3; tentatively, D is TRBD1 (5 bases). The germline CDR1 and CDR2 sequences are SGHRS and YFSETQ. V lost 1 base to trimming and J lost 2 bases, with 10 bases between them. CDR3 size: 15 residues. The CDR3 reads CASSLRGETGNTIYF. Written as DNA, the CDR3 is TGCGCCAGCAGCTTGAGAGGGGAAACTGGAAACACCATATATTTT.

The CDR3 region has the DNA TGTGCCAGCAGCTCCAGGGGGGATTCACCCCTCCACTTT. It encodes CASSSRGDSPLHF. The rearrangement uses TRBV27 and TRBJ1-6, with TRBD1 identical over 7 bases. CDR1 is MNHEY and CDR2 is SMNVEV in the germline V gene (reference sequence). The CDR3 is 13 amino acids. With 6 bases clipped from V and 8 bases from J, the junction kept 4 bases outside the gene matches.